What follows are 21 T cell receptor beta chains derived from one specimen sequenced in a study of regulatory T cells in long-lasting Graves disease. Arm-PCR of CDR3 regions and iRepertoire HTBI primers were used to build TCR beta libraries. MiXCR, run by TCRdb on the multiplex PCR reads, gives a single entry per CDR3 protein. The sample holds around 400,000 distinct CDR3 sequences, roughly a sixth seen once. Indicated time point: newly diagnosed GD, antithyroid drugs for less than 3 months. PBMC RNA served as the TCR library source. Sequencing used peripheral blood mononuclear cells (PBMCs), obtained at new diagnosis, from a patient treated with antithyroid drugs. These receptor sequences come from a female donor with Graves disease.

This clonotype was recorded a few times. The rearrangement uses TRBV4-1 and TRBJ1-2, with D unresolved. The CDR3 runs to 14 residues. Germline V gene sequence: CDR1 MGHRA, CDR2 YSYEKL. The V end lost 0 bases, the J end lost 6 bases, and 11 bases lay between the germline ends. The CDR3 nucleotides read TGCGCCAGCAGCCAAGAACGGGTTCTGGATGGCTACACCTTC. Its translation is CASSQERVLDGYTF.

Notes on this clonotype: A much more abundant neighbour one base away suggests this may be a read error. The V call is TRBV27, the J call TRBJ2-6; no reliable D call. Trimming stripped 0 bases from V and 0 bases from J, with 3 bases between. CDR3 length: 15 amino acids. The germline V gene encodes CDR1 MNHEY and CDR2 SMNVEV (reference sequence). The CDR3 region has the DNA TGTGCCAGCAGTTTATCTGCCTCTGGGGCCAACGTCCTGACTTTC. This encodes CASSLSASGANVLTF.

In this sample, this clonotype turned up a few times. V is TRBV18 and J is TRBJ1-5; 7 bases are a match to TRBD1. Germline V gene sequence: CDR1 KGHSH, CDR2 LQKENI. This CDR3 has 16 amino acids. J gave up 5 bases and V 2 bases, and 9 bases lay outside the gene matches. CDR3 residues: CASSPSDRRGDQPQHF. In DNA form, the CDR3 reads TGTGCCAGCTCACCAAGTGATCGCAGGGGGGATCAGCCCCAGCATTTT.

This clonotype occurred many times. The chain recombines TRBV29-1 with TRBJ2-7; a possible D gene is TRBD1 (6 bases). V lost 7 bases and J 0 bases, leaving 16 bases between the germline ends. The CDR3 sequence is 14 residues long. Germline CDR1 SQVTM, CDR2 ANQGSEA. CDR3: CSAQTGTSSYEQYF. CDR3 nucleotides: TGCAGCGCTCAGACAGGAACGAGCTCCTACGAGCAGTACTTC.

This clonotype was observed a few times. V is TRBV13 and J is TRBJ2-1, with 13 bases that match TRBD2. Trimming cost V 5 bases and J 9 bases; bases outside gene matches: 13. CDR3 length: 17 amino acids. CDR1 is PRHDT, CDR2 FYEKMQ, per germline (reference sequence). CDR3 bases: TGTGCCAGCAGCCCCGCCGGACTAGCGGGGGCCTCGGGTGAGCAGTTCTTC. Its protein is CASSPAGLAGASGEQFF.

Here the CDR3 DNA reads TGTGCCAGCCCCGAGGGCGGACCATCCTACAATGAGCAGTTCTTC. It codes for CASPEGGPSYNEQFF. V usage is TRBV2 and J usage is TRBJ2-1, with D possibly TRBD2 on 5 matching bases. This CDR3 is 15 amino acids long. Trimming left V 8 bases short and J 1 base short, with 15 bases between. The germline V gene encodes CDR1 SNHLY and CDR2 FYNNEI.

The sample holds a few counts of this clonotype. V usage is TRBV20-1 and J usage is TRBJ1-5, with unresolved D. Germline CDR1 and CDR2: DFQATT and SNEGSKA (reference sequence). This CDR3 contains 15 residues. Trimming stripped 3 bases from V and 0 bases from J, with 12 bases between. The CDR3 DNA reads as TGCAGTGCTAGCAGCGCATTATATAGCAATCAGCCCCAGCATTTT. This codes for CSASSALYSNQPQHF.

The chain uses TRBV6-1 and TRBJ2-1; TRBD2 might be the D (6 bases). The CDR3 length is 13 residues. V was clipped by 6 bases and J by 5 bases, with 11 bases between them. The V gene's germline CDR1 is MNHNS and CDR2 SASEGT. CDR3 amino acids: CASSRDWHNEQFF. CDR3 bases: TGTGCCAGCAGCCGGGACTGGCACAATGAGCAGTTCTTC.

This clonotype was counted between two and nine times. It is likely a read error: a sequence one base away is far more abundant. The chain is built from TRBV20-1 and TRBJ2-1; the D is unclear. The CDR3 is made up of 12 amino acids. CDR1 is DFQATT, CDR2 SNEGSKA, per germline (reference sequence). The CDR3 region is CSARAGHNEQFF. In nucleotides, the CDR3 is TGCAGTGCTAGAGCCGGGCACAACGAGCAGTTCTTC.

In this sample, this clonotype turned up many times. The V and J genes are TRBV3-1 and TRBJ2-1, with D perhaps being TRBD1 or TRBD2 (5 bases each). Per the germline V gene, CDR1 is LGHDT and CDR2 is YNNKEL (reference sequence). CDR3 length: 14 residues. Trimming removed 1 base at V and 8 bases at J, with 12 bases between. The CDR3 nucleotides are TGTGCCAGCAGCCAAGGAAGGGGAGTGGATGAGCAGTTCTTC. Its protein is CASSQGRGVDEQFF.

This clonotype has at least ten counts. The chain combines TRBV4-1 with TRBJ1-5; D is uncertain. Germline V CDR1 and CDR2: MGHRA, YSYEKL. V lost 0 bases and J 7 bases, leaving 16 bases between the germline ends. CDR3 size: 16 residues. CDR3: CASSQEGVGPEQPQHF. Here the CDR3 DNA reads TGCGCCAGCAGCCAAGAGGGAGTCGGTCCTGAACAGCCCCAGCATTTT.

Remarks on this clonotype: Possible read error: a much larger clone is one base away. The V gene is TRBV7-9, the J gene TRBJ2-5; D could derive from TRBD1 or TRBD2 (6 bases each). The J call is doubtful: the DNA matches TRBJ2-1 better. Germline loops: CDR1 SEHNR, CDR2 FQNEAQ (reference sequence). The CDR3 spans 13 residues. The CDR3 DNA reads as TGTGCCAGCAACTTAGGGGGGAGTAATGAGCAGTTCTTC. Translated: CASNLGGSNEQFF.

This clonotype has ten or more counts. The chain is built from TRBV10-3 and TRBJ2-7; TRBD1 might be the D (5 bases). Trimming cost V 3 bases and J 2 bases, with 8 bases left between them. The V gene's germline CDR1 is ENHRY and CDR2 SYGVKD. There are 13 residues in the CDR3. The CDR3 nucleotides read TGTGCCATCAGTGACAGGGCGGCCTACGAGCAGTACTTC. Residues: CAISDRAAYEQYF.

This clonotype has ten or more counts. The chain has TRBV9 and TRBJ1-1, with 7 bases aligning to TRBD1. Germline-derived CDR1 and CDR2 are SGDLS and YYNGEE. V dropped 3 bases and J dropped 4; count of bases not matched to a gene: 12. There are 16 residues in the CDR3. In DNA, the CDR3 is TGTGCCAGCAGCGGGACCCAGGGGGTTGGTGCCACTGAAGCTTTCTTT. Translating gives CASSGTQGVGATEAFF.

This clonotype came up a few times. The chain carries TRBV25-1 and TRBJ2-7; no clear D gene. The CDR3 sequence is 12 residues long. The germline V gene encodes CDR1 MGHDK and CDR2 SYGVNS. With 8 bases removed from V and 4 bases from J, the gap between germline ends came to 12 bases. The CDR3 DNA reads TGTGCCAGCTTTCCTGATTTTTACGAGCAGTACTTC. Its protein product is CASFPDFYEQYF.

This clonotype has a count of ten or more. The genes are TRBV4-1 and TRBJ2-3, with D possibly TRBD2 on 5 matching bases. Germline-derived CDR1 and CDR2 are MGHRA and YSYEKL. The CDR3 spans 14 residues. V gave up 4 bases and J gave up 5 bases, with 13 bases separating them. CDR3 amino acids: CASSLYSGEDTQYF. For the CDR3, the DNA is TGCGCCAGCAGCCTTTACAGCGGCGAAGATACGCAGTATTTT.

There are many counts of this clonotype. This chain joins TRBV5-1 and TRBJ1-6, with 7 bases matching TRBD1. Looked up from germline, CDR1 is SGHRS and CDR2 is YFSETQ. The CDR3 is made up of 15 amino acids. J gave up 6 bases and V 0 bases, and 3 bases lay outside the gene matches. CDR3 in DNA: TGCGCCAGCAGCTTGGTTGGGACAGCTAATTCACCCCTCCACTTT. Protein sequence: CASSLVGTANSPLHF.

This clonotype was detected only a few times. The chain links TRBV27 to TRBJ1-2; 10 nucleotides match TRBD1. The CDR3 runs 17 residues. The trim removed 5 bases at V and 0 bases at J, leaving 9 bases unmatched. Germline CDR1 and CDR2: MNHEY and SMNVEV (reference sequence). The CDR3 sequence: CASSLSPGTGANYGYTF. The DNA of the CDR3 is TGTGCCAGCAGTCTCTCCCCCGGGACAGGGGCTAACTATGGCTACACCTTC.

The CDR3 is CASRGRGTYEQYF. The CDR3 DNA sequence: TGTGCCAGCCGGGGCAGGGGAACCTACGAGCAGTACTTC. The rearrangement links TRBV19 to TRBJ2-7; possibly TRBD1 for D (6 bases). CDR3 length: 13 amino acids. The germline gives CDR1 LNHDA, CDR2 SQIVND (reference sequence). Trimming took 9 bases from V and 2 from J, leaving 14 bases between them.

This clonotype was detected many times. This sequence joins TRBV6-1 and TRBJ2-3, with 7 bases that match TRBD2. This CDR3 has 20 amino acids. CDR1 MNHNS and CDR2 SASEGT come from the germline V gene. Losses at the gene ends were 7 bases for V and 2 bases for J; bases not matched to a gene: 24. The CDR3: CASTPPVVERGLLPTDTQYF. The CDR3 DNA follows: TGTGCCAGCACCCCGCCTGTCGTAGAGCGGGGCCTTCTACCCACAGATACGCAGTATTTT.

This clonotype was observed at least ten times. This rearrangement joins TRBV28 to TRBJ2-1; perhaps TRBD2 as D (5 bases). Germline CDR1 reads MDHEN; CDR2 reads SYDVKM. The CDR3 length is 12 residues. V gave up 2 bases and J gave up 12 bases, with 11 bases separating them. The DNA for the CDR3 is TGTGCCAGCAGTTTACTAGCTCGTCCGCAGTTCTTC. Translation gives CASSLLARPQFF.